Listed here are 30 T cell receptor beta chains from one sample, sequenced in a study of blood T cells in healthy people across ages. It was with a sample-barcoded 5' primer and a J-beta primer mix that a second PCR of roughly 7 to 11 cycles was run. TCRdb reprocessed the 5' RACE reads via MiXCR and lists one record per CDR3 protein. The sample yields approximately 1,700,000 distinct CDR3 sequences, approximately 40% seen once. Material: blood. The receptors shown here come from a human donor in good health.

The chain links TRBV29-1 to TRBJ2-1; TRBD1 matches at 7 bases. Unmatched junction bases numbered 6, after V lost 7 bases and J lost 0 bases. Germline values: CDR1 SQVTM, CDR2 ANQGSEA. This CDR3 spans 14 amino acids. The CDR3 DNA reads TGCAGCGCCTTAGGGGGCGCCTCCTACAATGAGCAGTTCTTC. Translation gives CSALGGASYNEQFF.

This clonotype has only a few counts. The CDR3 bases are TGTGCCAGCAGCCGACGTGGCTCGCCGCGCACAGATACGCAGTATTTT. Its translation is CASSRRGSPRTDTQYF. V usage is TRBV14 and J usage is TRBJ2-3; D remains ambiguous. The CDR3 loop spans 16 amino acids. V gave up 4 bases and J gave up 1 base, with 15 bases separating them. Germline-derived CDR1 and CDR2 are SGHDN and FVKESK.

V and J are TRBV6-2 or TRBV6-3 and TRBJ1-5; 8 bases agree with TRBD1. Per germline, CDR1 MNHEY and CDR2 SVGEGT. Trimming at V came to 6 bases and at J to 5 bases, leaving 9 bases not matched to a gene. The CDR3 loop spans 15 amino acids. The CDR3 DNA reads TGTGCCAGCAGCTCGGACAGGGTAAGGGATCAGCCCCAGCATTTT. It codes for CASSSDRVRDQPQHF.

The V call is TRBV4-1, the J call TRBJ2-3, with 9 bases matching TRBD1. Looked up from germline, CDR1 is MGHRA and CDR2 is YSYEKL. The CDR3 length is 17 residues. J gave up 3 bases and V 3 bases, and 10 bases lay outside the gene matches. The CDR3 protein is CASSHPTGGVGTDTQYF. The CDR3 coding sequence is TGCGCCAGCAGCCACCCGACAGGGGGAGTAGGAACAGATACGCAGTATTTT.

This clonotype has only one observation. The germline gene is not matched at one end of the junction; a read error may be the cause. This chain joins TRBV4-2 and TRBJ1-2; maybe TRBD1 (5 bases). The CDR3 is 14 residues long. The germline CDR1 and CDR2 sequences are LGHNA and YNFKEQ. CDR3 residues: CAGSQEGRNYGYTF. CDR3 nucleotides: TGTGCCGGCAGCCAAGAGGGGCGGAACTATGGCTACACCTTC.

The chain links TRBV29-1 to TRBJ1-5; TRBD1 aligns across 9 bases. The CDR3 sequence is 14 residues long. Per germline, CDR1 SQVTM and CDR2 ANQGSEA. V lost 5 bases and J lost 4; bases outside the gene matches: 6. CDR3 nucleotide sequence: TGCAGCGTTTCGACAGGGGGGGAAAATCAGCCCCAGCATTTT. It translates to CSVSTGGENQPQHF.

The chain is built from TRBV3-1 and TRBJ2-3; no firm D call. Trimming took off 1 base at V and 1 base at J, with 15 bases between the two ends. The germline gives CDR1 LGHDT, CDR2 YNNKEL (reference sequence). This CDR3 has 17 residues. The CDR3 reads CASSQVIRGLGTDTQYF. In nucleotides, the CDR3 is TGTGCCAGCAGCCAAGTTATTCGAGGTCTCGGCACAGATACGCAGTATTTT.

The chain links TRBV6-2 or TRBV6-3 to TRBJ2-7; the match to TRBD2 covers 7 bases. CDR1 and CDR2 (germline): MNHEY, SVGEGT. J was trimmed by 4 bases and V by 5 bases; bases with no gene match: 8. The CDR3 extends over 14 amino acids. As DNA, the CDR3 is TGTGCCAGCAGTATCCAGCGGGGCAATTACGAGCAGTACTTC. This codes for CASSIQRGNYEQYF.

The chain carries TRBV7-6 and TRBJ2-3; 9 nucleotides match TRBD1. Losses at the gene ends were 2 bases for V and 6 bases for J; bases not matched to a gene: 6. The germline gives CDR1 SGHVS, CDR2 FNYEAQ. There are 15 residues in the CDR3. As DNA, the CDR3 is TGTGCCAGCAGCTTAAGTGGGACAGGGAGGGATACGCAGTATTTT. Translation gives CASSLSGTGRDTQYF.

The chain has TRBV7-9 and TRBJ1-5; a weak D match, TRBD1 (5 bases). Between the trimmed V and J ends, which lost 6 bases and 1 base, there was a span of 10 bases. The CDR3 contains 14 residues. Germline CDR1 is SEHNR and CDR2 is FQNEAQ (reference sequence). The CDR3 loop is CASRREGSNQPQHF. The CDR3 DNA follows: TGTGCCAGCAGAAGGGAGGGGAGCAATCAGCCCCAGCATTTT.

In regard to this clonotype: The germline gene is not matched at one end of the junction; a read error may be the cause. J is TRBJ2-7 and V is TRBV4-1; D gene ambiguous. Germline V gene sequence: CDR1 MGHRA, CDR2 YSYEKL. CDR3 length: 15 residues. The CDR3 nucleotides read TGCGCCAGCGGCCAAGGTCACTTGGGGACCTACGAGCAGTACTTC. Translation gives CASGQGHLGTYEQYF.

This clonotype occurred a few times. This chain links TRBV9 with TRBJ2-1; TRBD1 is a possible D gene (6 bases). Between the trimmed V and J ends, which lost 0 bases and 3 bases, there was a span of 10 bases. Germline lookup yields CDR1 SGDLS and CDR2 YYNGEE. There are 15 residues in the CDR3. The CDR3 spells CASSVARGLYNEQFF. The CDR3, as DNA: TGTGCCAGCAGCGTAGCCAGGGGCCTCTACAATGAGCAGTTCTTC.

This clonotype was counted a few times. V usage is TRBV5-5 and J usage is TRBJ2-5; maybe TRBD1 (5 bases). The V end was cut by 6 bases, the J end by 9 bases, with 24 bases between. This CDR3 comprises 15 residues. Germline V gives CDR1 SGHKS, CDR2 YYEKEE (reference sequence). DNA of the CDR3: TGTGCCAGCAACCTCGACAGCATTAGGACAAGGGCCCAGTACTTC. Protein sequence: CASNLDSIRTRAQYF.

This rearrangement joins TRBV6-2 or TRBV6-3 to TRBJ2-1; 7 bases agree with TRBD2. The germline gives CDR1 MNHEY, CDR2 SVGEGT. This CDR3 is built from 15 residues. After removal of 2 bases from V and 8 bases from J, the junction contained 9 bases not matched to a gene. CDR3 protein: CASSYLLGGGDEQFF. CDR3 sequence (DNA): TGTGCCAGCAGTTACCTCTTGGGCGGGGGTGATGAGCAGTTCTTC.

The table lists this clonotype with many counts. The chain carries TRBV29-1 and TRBJ2-7; D ambiguous. The CDR3 spans 14 residues. V gave up 0 bases and J gave up 1 base, with 10 bases separating them. Per the germline V gene, CDR1 is SQVTM and CDR2 is ANQGSEA. CDR3 nucleotides: TGCAGCGTTGAAGATCTAAGAGGTTCCTACGAGCAGTACTTC. Protein: CSVEDLRGSYEQYF.

The rearrangement joins TRBV28 to TRBJ2-7, with TRBD1 identical over 7 bases. CDR3 length equals 13 residues. Trimming cost V 8 bases and J 4 bases; bases outside gene matches: 8. Germline assignment: CDR1 MDHEN and CDR2 SYDVKM. The CDR3 nucleotides are TGTGCCAGCTCCGGGACAGCAGGATACGAGCAGTACTTC. Translation gives CASSGTAGYEQYF.

This clonotype was seen a handful of times. This chain joins TRBV15 and TRBJ2-3; D not resolved. Germline CDR1 and CDR2: LNHNV and YYDKDF (reference sequence). This CDR3 is built from 12 residues. V gave up 8 bases and J gave up 4 bases, with 10 bases separating them. The CDR3 bases are TGTGCCACCTCTAGAGGAGCAGATACGCAGTATTTT. Its protein is CATSRGADTQYF.

As regards this clonotype: At one end the junction does not follow the germline gene, possibly because of a read error. This rearrangement joins TRBV7-2 to TRBJ2-5; tentative D call: TRBD1 (5 bases). Germline assignment: CDR1 SGHTA and CDR2 FQGNSA. This CDR3 has 14 residues. The CDR3 bases are TGTGCCAGCAGCTTAATCGCAGGGCAAGAGGCCCAGTACTTC. The encoded protein is CASSLIAGQEAQYF.

This clonotype has only one observation. The rearrangement links TRBV15 to TRBJ2-4; TRBD2 matches at 7 bases. The DNA end favors TRBJ2-5, so the J call may be wrong. Germline assignment: CDR1 LNHNV and CDR2 YYDKDF (reference sequence). The CDR3 spans 14 residues. The CDR3 nucleotides read TGTGCCACCGCCCAACCCGGGGAGGGGGAGACCCAGTACTTC. Its protein is CATAQPGEGETQYF.

The J gene is TRBJ1-1, the V gene TRBV4-1, with TRBD1 matching over 7 bases. V shed 3 bases, J shed 3 bases, and the junction held 4 bases outside the gene matches. Germline V gene data show CDR1 as MGHRA and CDR2 as YSYEKL. The CDR3 is 14 residues long. CDR3 sequence: CASSQPTGDTEAFF. Written as DNA, the CDR3 is TGCGCCAGCAGCCAGCCTACAGGGGACACTGAAGCTTTCTTT.

This clonotype turned up a few times. This may arise from a read error, as a much more abundant clone is one base away. The J gene is TRBJ2-1, the V gene TRBV29-1; possible D gene TRBD1, 5 bases. The J call may be faulty, since TRBJ2-7 better matches the DNA end. Looked up from germline, CDR1 is SQVTM and CDR2 is ANQGSEA. The CDR3 totals 11 residues. CDR3 protein: CSADNYNEQYF. The CDR3 DNA reads TGCAGCGCGGACAACTACAATGAGCAGTACTTC.

V gene TRBV12-3 or TRBV12-4 combines with J gene TRBJ1-2; D unresolved. V shed 2 bases and J shed 10 bases, with 17 bases lying between them. CDR3 length: 14 residues. The chain's CDR3 is CASSLPLLVGDYTF. CDR3 nucleotide sequence: TGTGCCAGCAGTTTACCCCTCCTAGTTGGAGACTACACCTTC.

The chain couples TRBV6-1 to TRBJ2-5, with D unclear. In germline, CDR1 is MNHNS, CDR2 SASEGT. Trimming took 6 bases from V and 1 from J, leaving 15 bases between them. The CDR3 consists of 15 residues. The CDR3 sequence is CASSEQKTRQETQYF. The DNA of the CDR3 is TGTGCCAGCAGCGAGCAAAAGACACGCCAAGAGACCCAGTACTTC.

This chain links TRBV29-1 with TRBJ1-1; a possible D gene is TRBD1 (5 bases). Trimming cost V 5 bases and J 14 bases, with 27 bases left between them. The CDR3 runs 14 residues. Looked up from germline, CDR1 is SQVTM and CDR2 is ANQGSEA. The CDR3 protein is CSVKRTSGAKEQFF. For the CDR3, the DNA is TGCAGCGTTAAAAGGACTAGCGGGGCCAAAGAGCAGTTCTTT.

V is TRBV12-3 or TRBV12-4 and J is TRBJ1-2; maybe TRBD1 (6 bases). Trimming stripped 1 base from V and 1 base from J, with 10 bases between. This CDR3 spans 15 amino acids. As DNA, the CDR3 is TGTGCCAGCAGTTTAGGGGGGCTGGGTAACTATGGCTACACCTTC. Encoded protein: CASSLGGLGNYGYTF.

This clonotype has only a few counts. V and J are TRBV4-1 and TRBJ2-7; D is uncertain. Per the germline V gene, CDR1 is MGHRA and CDR2 is YSYEKL. This CDR3 comprises 14 residues. V lost 2 bases and J 0 bases, leaving 8 bases between the germline ends. The CDR3 DNA reads TGCGCCAGCAGCCAAACCCACAGCTCCTACGAGCAGTACTTC. The encoded protein is CASSQTHSSYEQYF.

This clonotype appeared a few times. This chain's CDR3 is CASSLVPGQGIGQYF. DNA of the CDR3: TGTGCCAGCAGCTTAGTTCCGGGACAGGGTATAGGGCAGTACTTC. The genes are TRBV7-6 and TRBJ2-5, with 9 bases matching TRBD1. The CDR3 sequence is 15 residues long. Per the germline V gene, CDR1 is SGHVS and CDR2 is FNYEAQ. V was clipped by 1 base and J by 11 bases; unmatched bases: 11. Drawing the rest from reference TRBV7-6 and TRBJ2-5, the complete variable domain is GAGVSQSPRYKVTKRGQDVALRCDPISGHVSLYWYRQALGQGPEFLTYFNYEAQQDKSGLPNDRFSAERPEGSISTLTIQRTEQRDSAMYRCASSLVPGQGIGQYFGPGTRLLVL.

The V call is TRBV5-1, the J call TRBJ2-4, with TRBD1 matching over 8 bases. V gave up 6 bases and J gave up 13 bases; unmatched junction bases: 21. Germline values: CDR1 SGHRS, CDR2 YFSETQ. The CDR3 has 16 amino acids. CDR3 sequence reads: CASTREPGQGLSVQYF. CDR3 in DNA: TGCGCCAGCACCCGAGAACCCGGACAGGGCTTAAGCGTGCAGTACTTC.

This rearrangement joins TRBV28 to TRBJ2-5; 8 nucleotides align to TRBD1. This CDR3 has 16 amino acids. V lost 1 base to trimming and J lost 11 bases; unmatched junction nucleotides: 15. Germline V gene lookup returns CDR1 MDHEN and CDR2 SYDVKM. The CDR3 region has the DNA TGTGCCAGCAGTTTATATCCCGGACAGGGTTGGAGGGAGCAGTACTTC. Translation gives CASSLYPGQGWREQYF.

The rearrangement uses TRBV7-2 and TRBJ1-2; D is undetermined. Trimming removed 6 bases at V and 3 bases at J, with 14 bases between. The germline V gene has CDR1 SGHTA and CDR2 FQGNSA. The CDR3 contains 14 residues. As DNA, the CDR3 is TGTGCCAGCAGACCCAGTTTGGGTGACTATGGCTACACCTTC. This sequence encodes CASRPSLGDYGYTF.